The text below deals with one TCR beta chain. Data came from immunoSEQ multiplex PCR; TCRdb stores just in-frame clones and leaves some out. In the table there are 110,000 to 150,000 clones, 70% to 90% of which are singletons. This entry is derived from a study of T cell responses to AZD1222 COVID-19 vaccine. About the study: Pooled samples include second doses given at about 4 or 12 weeks.

With 4 bases removed from V and 3 bases from J, the gap between germline ends came to 4 bases. The length of the CDR3 is 11 residues. Per the germline V gene, CDR1 is SGHTA and CDR2 is FQGNSA. The clonotype originates from an adult in good health. This chain joins TRBV7-2 and TRBJ2-7; D not certain. The material sequenced was peripheral blood, taken on day 0 of AZD1222 vaccination. CDR3 DNA: TGTGCCAGCAGCTACCACTACGAGCAGTACTTC. Translating it yields CASSYHYEQYF. Together with reference TRBV7-2 and TRBJ2-7, the CDR3 gives the full variable domain: GAGVSQSPSNKVTEKGKDVELRCDPISGHTALYWYRQSLGQGLEFLIYFQGNSAPDKSGLPSDRFSAERTGGSVSTLTIQRTQQEDSAVYLCASSYHYEQYFGPGTRLTVT.